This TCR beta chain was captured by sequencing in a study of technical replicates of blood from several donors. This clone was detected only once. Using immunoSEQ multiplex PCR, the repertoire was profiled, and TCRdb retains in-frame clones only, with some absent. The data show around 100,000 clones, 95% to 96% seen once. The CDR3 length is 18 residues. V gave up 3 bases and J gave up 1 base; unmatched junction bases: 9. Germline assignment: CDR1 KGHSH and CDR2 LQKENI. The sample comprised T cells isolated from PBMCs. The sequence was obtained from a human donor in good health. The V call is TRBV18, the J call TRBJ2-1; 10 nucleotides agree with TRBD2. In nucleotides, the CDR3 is TGTGCCAGCTCACCGTTGGCTAGCGGGAGCCTTTCCTACAATGAGCAGTTCTTC. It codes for CASSPLASGSLSYNEQFF.